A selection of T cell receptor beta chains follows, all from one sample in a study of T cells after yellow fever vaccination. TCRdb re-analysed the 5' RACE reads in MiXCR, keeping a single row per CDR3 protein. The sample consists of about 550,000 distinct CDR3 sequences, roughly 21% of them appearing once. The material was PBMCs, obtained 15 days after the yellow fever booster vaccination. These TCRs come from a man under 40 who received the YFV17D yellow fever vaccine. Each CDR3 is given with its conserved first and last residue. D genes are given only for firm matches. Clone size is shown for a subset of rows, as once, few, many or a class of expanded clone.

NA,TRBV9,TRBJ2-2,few,TGTGCCAGCAGCGTAGTCCGAGGAGGGGAGCTGTTTTTT,CASSVVRGGELFF
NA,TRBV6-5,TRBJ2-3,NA,TGTGCCAGCAGTAACGTGGATACGCAGTATTTT,CASSNVDTQYF
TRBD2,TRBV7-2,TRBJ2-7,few,TGTGCCAGCAGCTTAGCGCGGGGGGGGCCCTACGAGCAGTACTTC,CASSLARGGPYEQYF
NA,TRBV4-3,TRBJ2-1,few,TGCGCCCAGACCACGAGCGTCCTATATTACAATGAGCAGTTCTTC,CAQTTSVLYYNEQFF
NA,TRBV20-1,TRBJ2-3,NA,TGCAGTGCCCCAATACCCGGGCGGCGCACAGATACGCAGTATTTT,CSAPIPGRRTDTQYF
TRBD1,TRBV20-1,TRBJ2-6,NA,TGCAGTGCTAAAGGGACAGGGGTCCCTGGGGCCAACGTCCTGACTTTC,CSAKGTGVPGANVLTF
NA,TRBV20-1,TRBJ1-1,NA,TGCAGTGCTAGAGGGGGGCATGGGGGGAACACTGAAGCTTTCTTT,CSARGGHGGNTEAFF
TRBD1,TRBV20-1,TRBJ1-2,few,TGCAGTGCACCTACAGGGGGCAGGAATGGCTACACCTTC,CSAPTGGRNGYTF
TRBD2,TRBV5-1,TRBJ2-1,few,TGCGCCAGCAGCTCAAGACTAGCGGGTAACAATGAGCAGTTCTTC,CASSSRLAGNNEQFF
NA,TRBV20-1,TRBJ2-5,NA,TGCAGTGCGGAAACGGGCTACGCCAAGACCCAGTACTTC,CSAETGYAKTQYF
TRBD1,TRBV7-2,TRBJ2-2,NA,TGTGCCAGCAGCAAGACAGGGGGCGGGGAGCTGTTTTTT,CASSKTGGGELFF
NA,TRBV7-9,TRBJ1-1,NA,TGTGCCAGCAGCTACCCGACAACGGGCACTGAAGCTTTCTTT,CASSYPTTGTEAFF
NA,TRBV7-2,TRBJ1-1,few,TGTGCCAGCAGCTTAGGGGTGGGAGGCACTGAAGCTTTCTTT,CASSLGVGGTEAFF
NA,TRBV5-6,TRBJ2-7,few,TGTGCCAGCAGCTTGGAGCCTACGAACCTACGCGGGCAGTACTTC,CASSLEPTNLRGQYF
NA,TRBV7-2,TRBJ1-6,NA,TGTGCCAGCAGCGCACAAATTCTTAATTCACCCCTCCACTTT,CASSAQILNSPLHF
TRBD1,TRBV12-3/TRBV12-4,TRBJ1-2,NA,TGTGCCAGCACCTTGACAGGGGTGGGTAACTATGGCTACACCTTC,CASTLTGVGNYGYTF
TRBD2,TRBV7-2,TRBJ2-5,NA,TGTGCCAGCAGCTTAGCGCGGGGGTTTAAAGAGACCCAGTACTTC,CASSLARGFKETQYF
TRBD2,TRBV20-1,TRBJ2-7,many,TGCAGCGCGCGAGGGACTAGCGGGACCTACGAGCAGTACTTC,CSARGTSGTYEQYF
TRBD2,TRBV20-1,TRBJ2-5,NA,TGCAGTGCCCCCGGGACTAGCGGAGTGCGGGAGACCCAGTACTTC,CSAPGTSGVRETQYF
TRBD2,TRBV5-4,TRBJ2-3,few,TGTGCCAGCAGTGCCGGGACTAGCACCGATACGCAGTATTTT,CASSAGTSTDTQYF
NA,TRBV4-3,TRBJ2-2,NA,TGCGCCAGCAGCCAAGGAGGACCCACCGGGGAGCTGTTTTTT,CASSQGGPTGELFF
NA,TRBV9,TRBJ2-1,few,TGTGCCAGCAGCGTAGGGATCGGGACGTCACCCAATGAGCAGTTCTTC,CASSVGIGTSPNEQFF
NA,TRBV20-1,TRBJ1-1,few,TGCAGTGCTAGCAGAAGAGGGTTTGAAGCTTTCTTT,CSASRRGFEAFF
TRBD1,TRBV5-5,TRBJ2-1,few,TGTGCCAGCAGCTTGGTTGGACAGGGGTCGAATGAGCAGTTCTTC,CASSLVGQGSNEQFF
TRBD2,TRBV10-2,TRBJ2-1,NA,TGCGCCAGCTCGCCACTAGCGGGAGGGCCAACTATCTACAATGAGCAGTTCTTC,CASSPLAGGPTIYNEQFF
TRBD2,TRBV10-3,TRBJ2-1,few,TGTGCCAGCCTGGGACTAGCGGACAATGAGCAGTTCTTC,CASLGLADNEQFF
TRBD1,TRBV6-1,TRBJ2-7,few,TGTGCCAGCAGTCCCCGGGACAGGTTAACCTACGAGCAGTACTTC,CASSPRDRLTYEQYF
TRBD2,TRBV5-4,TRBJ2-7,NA,TGTGCCAGCACCCAGGTGGGACTAGCGGGAAACTACGAGCAGTACTTC,CASTQVGLAGNYEQYF